This T cell receptor beta chain appears in the sequencing data of a study of T cell responses to AZD1222 COVID-19 vaccine. Assay: immunoSEQ multiplex PCR; the TCRdb copy retains only in-frame clones and omits some. This table holds 110,000 or so clones, about 81% found once. Study-level findings and limits: Epitopes outside B.1.351 and B.1.1.7 mutated regions reportedly drew nearly half of spike TCRs.

The germline V and J ends were trimmed by 6 bases and 6 bases, with 15 bases remaining between them. Germline V gene sequence: CDR1 MNHEY, CDR2 SVGEGT. This CDR3 spans 13 amino acids. For this clone: What it binds is not known.

The specimen was peripheral blood, collected on day 0 of AZD1222 vaccination. The chain is built from TRBV6-2 or TRBV6-3 and TRBJ2-7; D unresolved. The TCR sequence derives from an adult in good health. The CDR3 DNA reads TGTGCCAGCAGCACCCACTCTCCTGGCGAGCAGTACTTC. This encodes CASSTHSPGEQYF.